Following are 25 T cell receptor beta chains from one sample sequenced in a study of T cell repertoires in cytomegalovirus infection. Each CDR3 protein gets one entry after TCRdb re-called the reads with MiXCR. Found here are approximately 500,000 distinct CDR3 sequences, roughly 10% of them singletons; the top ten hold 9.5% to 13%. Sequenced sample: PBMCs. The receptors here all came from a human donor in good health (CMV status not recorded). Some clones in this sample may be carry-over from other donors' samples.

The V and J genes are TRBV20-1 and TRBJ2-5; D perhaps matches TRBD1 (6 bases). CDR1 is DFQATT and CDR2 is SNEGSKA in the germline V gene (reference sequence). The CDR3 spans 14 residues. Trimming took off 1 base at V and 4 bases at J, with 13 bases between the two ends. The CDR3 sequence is CSARGGQGRETQYF. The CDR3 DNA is TGCAGTGCTAGAGGGGGGCAGGGGCGAGAGACCCAGTACTTC.

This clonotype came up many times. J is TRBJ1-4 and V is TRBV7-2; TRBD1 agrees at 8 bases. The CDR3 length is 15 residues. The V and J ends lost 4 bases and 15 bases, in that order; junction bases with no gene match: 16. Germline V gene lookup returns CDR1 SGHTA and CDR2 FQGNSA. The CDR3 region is CASSSQRTGSVEMFF. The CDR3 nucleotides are TGTGCCAGCAGCTCACAACGGACAGGGTCCGTCGAGATGTTTTTT. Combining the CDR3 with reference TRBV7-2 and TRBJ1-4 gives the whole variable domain GAGVSQSPSNKVTEKGKDVELRCDPISGHTALYWYRQSLGQGLEFLIYFQGNSAPDKSGLPSDRFSAERTGGSVSTLTIQRTQQEDSAVYLCASSSQRTGSVEMFFGSGTQLSVL.

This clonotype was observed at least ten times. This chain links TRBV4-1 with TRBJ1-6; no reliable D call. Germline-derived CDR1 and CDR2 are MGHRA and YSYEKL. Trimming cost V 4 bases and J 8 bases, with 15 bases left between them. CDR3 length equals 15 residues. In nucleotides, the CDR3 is TGCGCCAGCAGCCCGGGCCCTTCTCGGGATTCACCCCTCCACTTT. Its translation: CASSPGPSRDSPLHF.

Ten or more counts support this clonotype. The CDR3 region has the DNA TGTGCCAGCAGCCTCGGACTCACCTACAATGAGCAGTTCTTC. It yields the protein CASSLGLTYNEQFF. V and J are TRBV3-1 and TRBJ2-1; weak D call: TRBD2 (5 bases). The CDR3 is 14 amino acids. Germline values: CDR1 LGHDT, CDR2 YNNKEL (reference sequence). With 4 bases removed from V and 2 bases from J, the gap between germline ends came to 9 bases.

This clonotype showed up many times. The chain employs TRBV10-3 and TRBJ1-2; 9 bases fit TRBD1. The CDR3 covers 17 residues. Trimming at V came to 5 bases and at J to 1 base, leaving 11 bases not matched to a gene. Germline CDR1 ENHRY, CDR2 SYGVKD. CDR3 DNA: TGTGCCATCAGTTTAGGGACAGGGCCAACTATTAACTATGGCTACACCTTC. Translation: CAISLGTGPTINYGYTF.

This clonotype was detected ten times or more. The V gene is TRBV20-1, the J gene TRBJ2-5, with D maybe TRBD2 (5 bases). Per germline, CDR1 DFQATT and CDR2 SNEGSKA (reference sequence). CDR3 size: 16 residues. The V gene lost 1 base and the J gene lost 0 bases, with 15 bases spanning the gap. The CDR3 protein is CSARADRGWYQETQYF. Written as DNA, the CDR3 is TGCAGTGCTAGAGCTGACCGCGGGTGGTACCAAGAGACCCAGTACTTC.

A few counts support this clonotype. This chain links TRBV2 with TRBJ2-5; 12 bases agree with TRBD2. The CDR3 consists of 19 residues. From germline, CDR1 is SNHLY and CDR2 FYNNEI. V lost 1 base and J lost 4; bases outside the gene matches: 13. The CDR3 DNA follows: TGTGCCAGCAGTGAAGAACTAGCGGGAGGTTTGGGGAACATAGAGACCCAGTACTTC. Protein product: CASSEELAGGLGNIETQYF.

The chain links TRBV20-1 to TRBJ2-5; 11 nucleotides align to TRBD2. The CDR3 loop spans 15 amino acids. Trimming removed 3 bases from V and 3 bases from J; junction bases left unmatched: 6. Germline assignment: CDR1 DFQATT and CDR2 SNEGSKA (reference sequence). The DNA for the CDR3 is TGCAGTGCTAGCCCGGTGACTAGCGGGAAAGAGACCCAGTACTTC. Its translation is CSASPVTSGKETQYF.

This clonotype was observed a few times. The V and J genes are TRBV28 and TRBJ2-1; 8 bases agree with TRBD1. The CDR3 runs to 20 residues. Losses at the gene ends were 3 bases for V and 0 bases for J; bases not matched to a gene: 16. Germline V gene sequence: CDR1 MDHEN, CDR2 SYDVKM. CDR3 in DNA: TGTGCCAGCAGTTTCTGGACCCCTTCCGAGACAGGGGTCTCCTACAATGAGCAGTTCTTC. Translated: CASSFWTPSETGVSYNEQFF.

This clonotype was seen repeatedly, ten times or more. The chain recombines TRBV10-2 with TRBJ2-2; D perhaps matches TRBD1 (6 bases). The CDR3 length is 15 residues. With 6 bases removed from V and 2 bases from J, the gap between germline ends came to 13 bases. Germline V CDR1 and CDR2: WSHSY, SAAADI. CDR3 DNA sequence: TGCGCCAGCAGGAGGGGGACCGCAAACACCGGGGAGCTGTTTTTT. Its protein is CASRRGTANTGELFF.

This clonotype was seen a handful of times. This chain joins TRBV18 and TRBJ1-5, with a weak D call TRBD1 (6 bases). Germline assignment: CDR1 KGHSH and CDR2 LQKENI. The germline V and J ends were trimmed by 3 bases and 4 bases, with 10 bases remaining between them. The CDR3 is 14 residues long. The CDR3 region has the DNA TGTGCCAGCTCACCTGACAGGACGAATCAGCCCCAGCATTTT. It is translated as CASSPDRTNQPQHF.

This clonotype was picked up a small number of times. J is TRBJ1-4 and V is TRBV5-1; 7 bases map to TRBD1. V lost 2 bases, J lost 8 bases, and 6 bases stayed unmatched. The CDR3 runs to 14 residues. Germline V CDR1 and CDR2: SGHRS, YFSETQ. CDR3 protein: CASSFGQEAEKLFF. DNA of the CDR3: TGCGCCAGCAGCTTCGGACAGGAGGCCGAAAAACTGTTTTTT.

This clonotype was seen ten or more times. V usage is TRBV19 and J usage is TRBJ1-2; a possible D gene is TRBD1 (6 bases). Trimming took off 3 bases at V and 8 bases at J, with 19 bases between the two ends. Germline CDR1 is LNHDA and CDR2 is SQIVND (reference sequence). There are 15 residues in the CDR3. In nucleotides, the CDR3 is TGTGCCAGTAGTATGTCGGGGAGAAGGGGGAACGGCTACACCTTC. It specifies CASSMSGRRGNGYTF. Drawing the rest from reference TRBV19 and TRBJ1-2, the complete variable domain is DGGITQSPKYLFRKEGQNVTLSCEQNLNHDAMYWYRQDPGQGLRLIYYSQIVNDFQKGDIAEGYSVSREKKESFPLTVTSAQKNPTAFYLCASSMSGRRGNGYTFGSGTRLTVV.

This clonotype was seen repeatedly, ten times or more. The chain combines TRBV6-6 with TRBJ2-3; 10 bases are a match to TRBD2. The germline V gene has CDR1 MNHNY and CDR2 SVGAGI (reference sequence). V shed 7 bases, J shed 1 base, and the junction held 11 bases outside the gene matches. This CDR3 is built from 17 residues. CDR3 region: CASMESGRAPRTDTQYF. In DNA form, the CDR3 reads TGTGCCAGCATGGAAAGCGGGAGGGCCCCTCGCACAGATACGCAGTATTTT.

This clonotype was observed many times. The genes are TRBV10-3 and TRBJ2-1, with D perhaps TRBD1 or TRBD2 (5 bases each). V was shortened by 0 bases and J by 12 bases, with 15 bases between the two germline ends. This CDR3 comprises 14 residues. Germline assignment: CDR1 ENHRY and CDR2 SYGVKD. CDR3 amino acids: CAISESPGSFVQFF. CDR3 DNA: TGTGCCATCAGTGAGTCTCCAGGGAGCTTTGTGCAGTTCTTC.

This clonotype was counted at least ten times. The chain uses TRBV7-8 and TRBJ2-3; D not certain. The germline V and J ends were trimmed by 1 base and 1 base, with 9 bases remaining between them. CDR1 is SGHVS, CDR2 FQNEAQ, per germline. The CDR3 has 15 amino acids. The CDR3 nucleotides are TGTGCCAGCAGCTTAGGGGTTCAAGGCACAGATACGCAGTATTTT. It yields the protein CASSLGVQGTDTQYF.

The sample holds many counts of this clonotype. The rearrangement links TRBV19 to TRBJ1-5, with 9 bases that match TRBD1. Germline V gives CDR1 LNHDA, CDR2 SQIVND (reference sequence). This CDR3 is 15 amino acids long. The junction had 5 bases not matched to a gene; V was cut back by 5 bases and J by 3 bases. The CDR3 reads CASSEQGADNQPQHF. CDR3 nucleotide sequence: TGTGCCAGTAGTGAACAGGGGGCTGACAATCAGCCCCAGCATTTT.

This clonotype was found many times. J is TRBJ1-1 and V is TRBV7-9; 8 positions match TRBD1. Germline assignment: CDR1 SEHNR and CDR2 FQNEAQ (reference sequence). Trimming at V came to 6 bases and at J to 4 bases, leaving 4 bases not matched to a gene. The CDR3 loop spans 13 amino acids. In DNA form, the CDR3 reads TGTGCCAGCAGACGCGGACAGGGCACTGAAGCTTTCTTT. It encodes CASRRGQGTEAFF.

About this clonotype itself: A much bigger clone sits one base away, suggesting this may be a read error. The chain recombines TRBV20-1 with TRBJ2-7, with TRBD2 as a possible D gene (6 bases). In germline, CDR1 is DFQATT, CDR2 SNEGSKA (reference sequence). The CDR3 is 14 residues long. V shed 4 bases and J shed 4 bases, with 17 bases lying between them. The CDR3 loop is CSATCGIDEYEQYF. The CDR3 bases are TGCAGTGCTACCTGCGGGATCGACGAGTACGAGCAGTACTTC.

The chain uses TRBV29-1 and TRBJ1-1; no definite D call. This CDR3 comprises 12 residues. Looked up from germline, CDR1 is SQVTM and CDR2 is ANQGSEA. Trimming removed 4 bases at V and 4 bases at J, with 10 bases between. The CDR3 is CSVGGRGTEAFF. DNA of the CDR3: TGCAGCGTTGGGGGTCGGGGCACTGAAGCTTTCTTT.

Here the CDR3 reads CASSYSGESYEQYF. The DNA of the CDR3 is TGTGCCAGCAGTTACTCGGGGGAGTCCTACGAGCAGTACTTC. V gene TRBV6-6 combines with J gene TRBJ2-7, with D perhaps matching TRBD1 or TRBD2 (5 bases each). Per the germline V gene, CDR1 is MNHNY and CDR2 is SVGAGI (reference sequence). Trimming stripped 0 bases from V and 1 base from J, with 7 bases between. CDR3 length: 14 residues.

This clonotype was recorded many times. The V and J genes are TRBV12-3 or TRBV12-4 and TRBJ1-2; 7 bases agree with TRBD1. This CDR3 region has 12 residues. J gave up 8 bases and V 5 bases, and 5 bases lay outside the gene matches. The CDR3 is CASSAQGGGYTF. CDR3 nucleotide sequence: TGTGCCAGCAGTGCTCAGGGGGGCGGCTACACCTTC.

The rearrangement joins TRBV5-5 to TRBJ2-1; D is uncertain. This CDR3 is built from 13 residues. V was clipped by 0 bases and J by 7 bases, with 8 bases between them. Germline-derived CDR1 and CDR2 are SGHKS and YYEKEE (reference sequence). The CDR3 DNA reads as TGTGCCAGCAGCTTGGACAGCCCAAATGAGCAGTTCTTC. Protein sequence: CASSLDSPNEQFF.

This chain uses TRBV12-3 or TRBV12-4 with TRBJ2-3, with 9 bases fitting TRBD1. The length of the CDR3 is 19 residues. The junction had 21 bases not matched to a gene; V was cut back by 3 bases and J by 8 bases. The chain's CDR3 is CASSFSSPDGTGFVGTQYF. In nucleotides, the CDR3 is TGTGCCAGCAGTTTCTCCTCTCCCGACGGGACAGGGTTCGTAGGTACGCAGTATTTT.

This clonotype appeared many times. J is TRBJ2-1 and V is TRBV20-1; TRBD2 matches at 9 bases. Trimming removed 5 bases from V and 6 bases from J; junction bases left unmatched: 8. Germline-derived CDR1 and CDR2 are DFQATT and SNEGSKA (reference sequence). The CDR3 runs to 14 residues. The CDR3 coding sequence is TGCAGTGCTCTCCTTCAAGCGGGGGGCAATGAGCAGTTCTTC. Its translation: CSALLQAGGNEQFF.